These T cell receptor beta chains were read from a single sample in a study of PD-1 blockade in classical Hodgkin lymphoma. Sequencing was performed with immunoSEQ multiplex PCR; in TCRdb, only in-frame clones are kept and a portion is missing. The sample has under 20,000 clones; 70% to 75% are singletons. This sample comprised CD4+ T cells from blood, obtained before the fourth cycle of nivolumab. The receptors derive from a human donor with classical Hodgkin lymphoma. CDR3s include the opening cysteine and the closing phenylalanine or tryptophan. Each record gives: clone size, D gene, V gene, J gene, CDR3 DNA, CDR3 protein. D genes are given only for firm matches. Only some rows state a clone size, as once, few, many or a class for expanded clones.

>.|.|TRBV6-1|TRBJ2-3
TGTGCCAGCAGGGGGGGTGTGGATACGCAGTATTTT
CASRGGVDTQYF
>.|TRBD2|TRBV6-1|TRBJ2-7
TGTGCCAGCAGTGAAACGTTTCCGGGAGGGGTTTGGTCCTACGAGCAGTACTTC
CASSETFPGGVWSYEQYF
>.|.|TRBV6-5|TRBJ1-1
TGTGCCAGCAGTTTCCGGGCCTCCACTGAAGCTTTCTTT
CASSFRASTEAFF
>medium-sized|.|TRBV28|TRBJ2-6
TGTGCCAGCAGTTTAACGTGGGCTGGGGCCAACGTCCTGACTTTC
CASSLTWAGANVLTF
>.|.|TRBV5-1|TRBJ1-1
TGCGCCAGCAGCCAACAGTTGGGGGTTGTTAACACTGAAGCTTTCTTT
CASSQQLGVVNTEAFF
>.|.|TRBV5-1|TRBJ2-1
TGCGCCAGCAGCTTTCTAGCGGAGCAGTTCTTC
CASSFLAEQFF
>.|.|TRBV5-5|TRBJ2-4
TGTGCCAGCAGCTTGGCGGGCGATGGAGCGCTCATTCAGTACTTC
CASSLAGDGALIQYF
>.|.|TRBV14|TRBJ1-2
TGTGCCAGCAGCCCCCAACTCGGGGGAACTGGCTACACCTTC
CASSPQLGGTGYTF
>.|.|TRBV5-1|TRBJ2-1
TGCGCCAGCAGCTTCAGTAGCTCCTACAATGAGCAGTTCTTC
CASSFSSSYNEQFF
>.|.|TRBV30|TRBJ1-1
TGTGCTTCGAGCCAAGGGATAGCGAGAACTGAAGCTTTCTTT
CASSQGIARTEAFF
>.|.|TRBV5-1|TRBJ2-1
TGCGCCAGCAGCTTGGTGGGATCATACAATGAGCAGTTCTTC
CASSLVGSYNEQFF
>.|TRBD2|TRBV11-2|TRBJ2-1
TGTGCCAGCAGCTTCCCTGGAGCTAGCGGTAATGAGCAGTTCTTC
CASSFPGASGNEQFF
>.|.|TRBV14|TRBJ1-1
TGTGCCAGCAGCCAAGAGGGCAGGCCGAACACTGAAGCTTTCTTT
CASSQEGRPNTEAFF
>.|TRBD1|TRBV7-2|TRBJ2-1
TGTGCCAGCAGCTCGGACAGGGGAGGATACAATGAGCAGTTCTTC
CASSSDRGGYNEQFF
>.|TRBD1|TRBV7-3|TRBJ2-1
TGTGCCAGCAGCTCCCAACCGGCAGGGGGCGAGCAGTTCTTC
CASSSQPAGGEQFF
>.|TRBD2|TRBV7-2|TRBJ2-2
TGTGCCAGCAGCCTGGGACTAGCGGGAGCGGCCGGGGAGCTGTTTTTT
CASSLGLAGAAGELFF
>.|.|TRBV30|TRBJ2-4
TGTGCCTGGAACCCCGTTGTGGGGGCCAAGTACTTC
CAWNPVVGAKYF
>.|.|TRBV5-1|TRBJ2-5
TGCGCCAGCAGCTTGTATCCAGAATCCCCAGAGACCCAGTACTTC
CASSLYPESPETQYF
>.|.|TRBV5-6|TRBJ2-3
TGTGCCAGCAGCTTGGCTGGATTAGATACGCAGTATTTT
CASSLAGLDTQYF
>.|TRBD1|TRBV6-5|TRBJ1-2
TGTGCCAGTTATCCGGGACAGGGAGGTGGCTACACCTTC
CASYPGQGGGYTF
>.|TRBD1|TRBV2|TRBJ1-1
TGTGCCAGCAGTGAAACAGGGGGCAGGAACACTGAAGCTTTCTTT
CASSETGGRNTEAFF
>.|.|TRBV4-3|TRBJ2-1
TGCGCCAGCAGCCAAGACATAGCGGAATACAATGAGCAGTTCTTC
CASSQDIAEYNEQFF
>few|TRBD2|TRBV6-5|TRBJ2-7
TGTGCCAGCAGTTACTTCACCCCTAGCGGGGCCTACGAGCAGTACTTC
CASSYFTPSGAYEQYF
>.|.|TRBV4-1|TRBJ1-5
TGCGCCAGCAGCCCAAGGAGAGGGGAGTTAGCTATGGGTCAGCCCCAGCATTTT
CASSPRRGELAMGQPQHF
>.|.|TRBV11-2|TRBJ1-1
TGTGCCAGCAGCTTAGAGCCAGCCATGAACACTGAAGCTTTCTTT
CASSLEPAMNTEAFF
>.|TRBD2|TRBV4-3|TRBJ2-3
TGCGCCAGCAGCCAAGACACCCTAGCGGGAGGGCCAAATACGCAGTATTTT
CASSQDTLAGGPNTQYF
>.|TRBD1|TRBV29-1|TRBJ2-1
TGCAGCGTACAGGGGGCGGTTGAGCAGTTCTTC
CSVQGAVEQFF
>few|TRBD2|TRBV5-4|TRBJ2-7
TGTGCCAGCAGCAGCGGGGGGAACTACGAGCAGTACTTC
CASSSGGNYEQYF
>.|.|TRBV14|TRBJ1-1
TGTGCCAGCAGCCGAAGTAGGGGTTACACTGAAGCTTTCTTT
CASSRSRGYTEAFF
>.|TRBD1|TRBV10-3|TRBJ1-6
TGTGCCATCAGGGGGACAGGCGGTGATTCACCCCTCCACTTT
CAIRGTGGDSPLHF
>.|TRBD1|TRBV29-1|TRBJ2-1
TGCAGCGTCGAGGGACAGGGAAAACACAATGAGCAGTTCTTC
CSVEGQGKHNEQFF
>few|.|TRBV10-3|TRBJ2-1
TGTGCCATCAGGCAGGGGCTCTACAATGAGCAGTTCTTC
CAIRQGLYNEQFF
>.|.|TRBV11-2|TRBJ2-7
TGTGCCAGCAGCTTCTCCGGAGACTCCTACGAGCAGTACTTC
CASSFSGDSYEQYF
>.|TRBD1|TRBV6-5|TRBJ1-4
TGTGCCAGCAGTTACACGACAGGGGCTAATGAAAAACTGTTTTTT
CASSYTTGANEKLFF
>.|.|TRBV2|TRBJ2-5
TGTGCCAGCAGTGTAACTGGCCAAACTCCGGGGGAGACCCAGTACTTC
CASSVTGQTPGETQYF
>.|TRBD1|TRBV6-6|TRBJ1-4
TGTGCCAGCAGTCCTCCGGGACAGGGGCTGGGAAAACTGTTTTTT
CASSPPGQGLGKLFF
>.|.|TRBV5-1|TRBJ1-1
TGCGCCAGCAGCCCGACCCGGGCCACTCCTGGGGCTTTCTTT
CASSPTRATPGAFF
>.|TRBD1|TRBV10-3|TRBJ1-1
TGTGCCATCAAAAAGGGGGCTTTAATGAACACTGAAGCTTTCTTT
CAIKKGALMNTEAFF
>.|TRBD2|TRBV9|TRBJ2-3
TGTGCCAGCAGCGTAGAGGCTAGCGGGACCGTTCCGCAGTATTTT
CASSVEASGTVPQYF
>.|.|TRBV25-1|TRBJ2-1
TGTGCCAGCAGCGATTATGTAGCCGATTCCTACAATGAGCAGTTCTTC
CASSDYVADSYNEQFF
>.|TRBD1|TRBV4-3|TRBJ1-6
TGCGCCAGCAGCCAATGGGTAGCGACAGGGCCCAATTCACCCCTCCACTTT
CASSQWVATGPNSPLHF